The T cell receptor (beta chain) under discussion was sequenced for a study of blood T cell repertoires in COVID-19. This CDR3 contains 16 residues. V lost 4 bases and J lost 1; bases outside the gene matches: 6. Germline V gene lookup returns CDR1 LGHDT and CDR2 YNNKEL (reference sequence). Some clones are missing from TCRdb's copy, which holds only in-frame ones; the method was immunoSEQ multiplex PCR. Seen here are around 16,000 clones, about 85% observed once, and the top ten hold about 50%. The chain uses TRBV3-1 (or the pseudogene TRBV3-2) and TRBJ1-1, with 10 bases that match TRBD1. Sequencing was done on a sample of peripheral blood. This TCR came from a human donor in a cohort sampled during active COVID-19. The DNA for the CDR3 is TGTGCCAGCAGCCTACCGGGACAGGGGAAGAACACTGAAGCTTTCTTT. Its protein product is CASSLPGQGKNTEAFF.